Shown below are 18 T cell receptor beta chains from a single sample sequenced in a study of blood T cell repertoires in COVID-19. Here immunoSEQ multiplex PCR was the method, and the copy in TCRdb shows in-frame clones only, minus some. The repertoire holds around 190,000 clones, with 82% as singletons. Sequencing was carried out using peripheral blood. These receptors were taken from a woman aged 60-70 years with COVID-19, enrolled during active disease.

This sequence joins TRBV3-1 (or the pseudogene TRBV3-2) and TRBJ2-7; maybe TRBD2 (6 bases). There are 14 residues in the CDR3. The V and J ends lost 3 bases and 6 bases respectively, with 15 bases between them. Germline-derived CDR1 and CDR2 are LGHDT and YNNKEL (reference sequence). CDR3: CASSQGGQLGEQYF. DNA of the CDR3: TGTGCCAGCAGCCAGGGGGGTCAGTTAGGCGAGCAGTACTTC.

The chain employs TRBV6-5 and TRBJ1-3; the D gene is possibly TRBD1 (5 bases). Germline CDR1 MNHEY, CDR2 SVGAGI. Trimming pared 2 bases from V and 0 bases from J, leaving 8 bases between. This CDR3 is built from 15 residues. The CDR3 sequence: CASSYDSVSGNTIYF. The CDR3 DNA sequence: TGTGCCAGCAGTTACGACAGCGTCTCTGGAAACACCATATATTTT.

The V and J genes are TRBV30 and TRBJ1-1; perhaps TRBD1 as D (6 bases). From germline, CDR1 is GTSNPN and CDR2 SVGIG (reference sequence). This CDR3 comprises 13 residues. Trimming shortened V by 8 bases and J by 0 bases, and 13 bases separated the two germline ends. DNA of the CDR3: TGTGCCGGTCGACAGGTTGTGAACACTGAAGCTTTCTTT. Residues: CAGRQVVNTEAFF.

V and J are TRBV4-1 and TRBJ2-1; D is possibly TRBD1 (6 bases). V was shortened by 0 bases and J by 2 bases, with 8 bases between the two germline ends. Germline V lookup: CDR1 MGHRA, CDR2 YSYEKL. This CDR3 has 15 amino acids. The chain's CDR3 is CASSQDRGPYNEQFF. In nucleotides, the CDR3 is TGCGCCAGCAGCCAAGACAGGGGCCCCTACAATGAGCAGTTCTTC.

The chain carries TRBV28 and TRBJ1-5; TRBD1 is a possible D gene (5 bases). Trimming pared 7 bases from V and 6 bases from J, leaving 19 bases between. Germline V lookup: CDR1 MDHEN, CDR2 SYDVKM. The CDR3 is made up of 15 amino acids. The CDR3 reads CASTPAGEGIQPQHF. The DNA of the CDR3 is TGTGCCAGCACTCCCGCGGGGGAGGGAATTCAGCCCCAGCATTTT.

The rearrangement joins TRBV19 to TRBJ2-2, with a tentative D call TRBD1 (7 bases). The CDR3 consists of 13 residues. Looked up from germline, CDR1 is LNHDA and CDR2 is SQIVND (reference sequence). V lost 6 bases and J 5 bases, leaving 10 bases between the germline ends. The DNA for the CDR3 is TGTGCCAGTAGGGCAGGGGGGACCGGGGAGCTGTTTTTT. It specifies CASRAGGTGELFF. Full variable domain (remainder filled in from reference TRBV19 and TRBJ2-2): DGGITQSPKYLFRKEGQNVTLSCEQNLNHDAMYWYRQDPGQGLRLIYYSQIVNDFQKGDIAEGYSVSREKKESFPLTVTSAQKNPTAFYLCASRAGGTGELFFGEGSRLTVL.

The V and J genes are TRBV7-2 and TRBJ1-5; D remains unclear. The CDR3 is 13 amino acids. CDR1 and CDR2 from the germline V gene are SGHTA and FQGNSA. V lost 5 bases and J 6 bases, leaving 11 bases between the germline ends. The CDR3, as DNA: TGTGCCAGCAGCCGGCCCTCAGGTCAGCCCCAGCATTTT. Amino acid sequence: CASSRPSGQPQHF. The variable domain in full, completed from reference TRBV7-2 and TRBJ1-5, reads GAGVSQSPSNKVTEKGKDVELRCDPISGHTALYWYRQSLGQGLEFLIYFQGNSAPDKSGLPSDRFSAERTGGSVSTLTIQRTQQEDSAVYLCASSRPSGQPQHFGDGTRLSIL.

This clone has more than one count but fewer than ten. The V and J genes are TRBV3-1 (or the pseudogene TRBV3-2) and TRBJ1-2; D perhaps matches TRBD1 (6 bases). Trimming stripped 2 bases from V and 5 bases from J, with 15 bases between. This CDR3 comprises 15 residues. Germline assignment: CDR1 LGHDT and CDR2 YNNKEL (reference sequence). The CDR3 nucleotides read TGTGCCAGCAGCCAATTCCAGGGGCAAGGGTATGGCTACACCTTC. Amino acid sequence: CASSQFQGQGYGYTF.

This clone was seen a handful of times. The chain is built from TRBV10-3 and TRBJ1-2; 12 bases align to TRBD1. The V gene end was trimmed by 5 bases and the J gene end by 6 bases; junction bases not matched to a gene: 4. The V gene's germline CDR1 is ENHRY and CDR2 SYGVKD. The length of the CDR3 is 14 residues. The CDR3 coding sequence is TGTGCCATCAGTCCCGGGACAGGGGGCCATGGCTACACCTTC. It translates to CAISPGTGGHGYTF.

The chain couples TRBV24-1 to TRBJ2-5, with TRBD2 matching over 10 bases. The CDR3 is made up of 16 amino acids. Germline CDR1 is KGHDR and CDR2 is SFDVKD. V shed 4 bases and J 2 bases; nucleotides not matched to a gene: 6. The CDR3: CATSDPWTSGQETQYF. The CDR3 nucleotides read TGTGCCACCAGTGACCCCTGGACTAGCGGTCAAGAGACCCAGTACTTC.

This clone was counted a single time. A clone one base away is much larger, so this may be a read error. This chain connects TRBV3-1 (or the pseudogene TRBV3-2) to TRBJ2-2; 7 positions match TRBD2. The CDR3 covers 19 residues. The V gene's germline CDR1 is LGHDT and CDR2 YNNKEL (reference sequence). The CDR3 DNA reads TGTGCCAACAGCCAAGAAAAGATTGTATCGGGGGGGAACACCGGGGAGCTGTTTTTT. The encoded protein is CANSQEKIVSGGNTGELFF.

The chain links TRBV5-4 to TRBJ2-3; TRBD2 aligns across 11 bases. Germline values: CDR1 SGHNT, CDR2 YYREEE (reference sequence). The V gene end was trimmed by 2 bases and the J gene end by 4 bases; junction bases not matched to a gene: 6. This CDR3 has 16 residues. CDR3 in DNA: TGTGCCAGCAGCTTAATAGCGGGAGGGCCACCAGATACGCAGTATTTT. It yields the protein CASSLIAGGPPDTQYF.

J is TRBJ2-1 and V is TRBV5-1, with a possible D match to TRBD1 (5 bases). With 0 bases removed from V and 10 bases from J, the gap between germline ends came to 11 bases. Germline assignment: CDR1 SGHRS and CDR2 YFSETQ. The CDR3 consists of 13 residues. The chain's CDR3 is CASSLGWGEEQFF. The CDR3, as DNA: TGCGCCAGCAGCTTGGGTTGGGGCGAGGAGCAGTTCTTC.

This clone has only a few counts. This sequence joins TRBV3-1 (or the pseudogene TRBV3-2) and TRBJ2-5; TRBD2 matches 8 bases. Germline lookup yields CDR1 LGHDT and CDR2 YNNKEL (reference sequence). V dropped 1 base and J dropped 2; count of bases not matched to a gene: 9. The CDR3 runs to 17 residues. The CDR3 DNA is TGTGCCAGCAGCCAAGTCGGACGCGGCGGGGGGCAAGAGACCCAGTACTTC. Its protein is CASSQVGRGGGQETQYF.

This clone was counted a few times. J is TRBJ1-5 and V is TRBV28; D unresolved. The V gene's germline CDR1 is MDHEN and CDR2 SYDVKM. The CDR3 totals 18 residues. V dropped 2 bases and J dropped 6 bases, with 23 bases sitting between them. CDR3 sequence (DNA): TGTGCCAGCAGTTTACCGCGACGAGGGTTCGCGGGTGCTCAGCCCCAGCATTTT. Encoded protein: CASSLPRRGFAGAQPQHF.

This clone has at least ten counts. This rearrangement joins TRBV6-5 to TRBJ1-1; possibly TRBD1 for D (5 bases). This CDR3 contains 13 residues. With 8 bases removed from V and 4 bases from J, the gap between germline ends came to 14 bases. Germline loops: CDR1 MNHEY, CDR2 SVGAGI. The CDR3 loop is CASGLGASTEAFF. The CDR3 DNA is TGTGCCAGCGGTTTAGGGGCCAGCACTGAAGCTTTCTTT.

The rearrangement joins TRBV10-1 to TRBJ2-3; 9 nucleotides line up with TRBD2. CDR3 length equals 16 residues. CDR1 is WNHNN and CDR2 is SYGVQD in the germline V gene (reference sequence). V was clipped by 4 bases and J by 5 bases; unmatched bases: 10. The CDR3 DNA reads as TGCGCCAGCAGTGCCTTCGTAGCGGGGGCGGGAGATACGCAGTATTTT. Translated: CASSAFVAGAGDTQYF.

This clone was found a few times. The chain couples TRBV7-2 to TRBJ2-5; tentatively, D is TRBD2 (5 bases). The CDR3 spans 13 residues. Trimming left V 5 bases short and J 5 bases short, with 12 bases between. The germline CDR1 and CDR2 sequences are SGHTA and FQGNSA. The CDR3 DNA is TGTGCCAGCAGCCGGGGATCCGGGGAGACCCAGTACTTC. As protein: CASSRGSGETQYF. Looking up the rest from reference TRBV7-2 and TRBJ2-5 gives the full variable domain: GAGVSQSPSNKVTEKGKDVELRCDPISGHTALYWYRQSLGQGLEFLIYFQGNSAPDKSGLPSDRFSAERTGGSVSTLTIQRTQQEDSAVYLCASSRGSGETQYFGPGTRLLVL.